This is a list of T cell receptor beta chains from one sample in a study of blood T cell repertoires in COVID-19. The assay was immunoSEQ multiplex PCR, and TCRdb's table has in-frame clones only and misses some. The data contain some 190,000 clones, 84% of them seen just once; the ten biggest clones take up 3% to 3.5%. The source material was PBMCs or T cells enriched from blood (not recorded which). Receptors originate from a woman in her 30s who had been exposed to COVID-19. Both conserved end residues are part of each CDR3. The D gene is left open where the match is weak. Clone size is not always given. Where it is, it says once, few, many or a class for expanded clones.

DNA: TGTGCCAGCAGTTCCACGTACTCTCGGACAGGGGGAAGGAATGGCTACACCTTC; CDR3: CASSSTYSRTGGRNGYTF; D: TRBD1; J: TRBJ1-2; size: -; V: TRBV27
DNA: TGTGCCAGTAGTATAGTAGCGGGACAACAAGAGACCCAGTACTTC; CDR3: CASSIVAGQQETQYF; D: TRBD2; J: TRBJ2-5; size: -; V: TRBV19
DNA: TGTGCCAGCTCACCACCTGCGGGCTTTGGCACTGAAGCTTTCTTT; CDR3: CASSPPAGFGTEAFF; D: -; J: TRBJ1-1; size: -; V: TRBV18
DNA: TGTGCCAGCAGTGCGGGTGCGGGAGGGAGCTCCTACAATGAGCAGTTCTTC; CDR3: CASSAGAGGSSYNEQFF; D: TRBD2; J: TRBJ2-1; size: -; V: TRBV2
DNA: TGTGCCAGCAGCGTAGTGCCTGGCAGCGATAACTATGGCTACACCTTC; CDR3: CASSVVPGSDNYGYTF; D: -; J: TRBJ1-2; size: -; V: TRBV9
DNA: TGTGCCAGCAGCCCAGACATCAGTGCAGGAACAATTGGCTACACCTTC; CDR3: CASSPDISAGTIGYTF; D: -; J: TRBJ1-2; size: -; V: TRBV9
DNA: TGCAGTGGAACTCCGAACACTGAAGCTTTCTTT; CDR3: CSGTPNTEAFF; D: -; J: TRBJ1-1; size: -; V: TRBV20-1
DNA: TGTGCCAGCAGCTTAGGAGGGGGCGCTTACTACGAGCAGTACTTC; CDR3: CASSLGGGAYYEQYF; D: TRBD1; J: TRBJ2-7; size: once; V: TRBV7-8
DNA: TGCGCCAGCAGCCAAGATACATGGGAGGTCTATGGCTACACCTTC; CDR3: CASSQDTWEVYGYTF; D: -; J: TRBJ1-2; size: -; V: TRBV4-3
DNA: TGTGCCAGCAGCTTGGTGGAGGGGATGGAGACCCAGTACTTC; CDR3: CASSLVEGMETQYF; D: -; J: TRBJ2-5; size: few; V: TRBV5-4